These 26 T cell receptor beta chains came from one sample sequenced in a study of PD-L1 blockade in urothelial cancer. TCRdb's table, derived via immunoSEQ multiplex PCR, lists solely in-frame clones and lacks some. The table lists roughly 130,000 clones, approximately 84% of them singletons. The time point: pretreatment peripheral blood. The sequences come from PBMCs, collected around atezolizumab (anti-PD-L1) treatment. The receptors were gathered from a man aged 50 to 60 with urothelial cancer.

V usage is TRBV5-1 and J usage is TRBJ2-7; possible D gene TRBD2, 5 bases. The V gene lost 4 bases and the J gene lost 3 bases, with 14 bases spanning the gap. Germline CDR1 reads SGHRS; CDR2 reads YFSETQ. CDR3 size: 14 residues. The CDR3 DNA reads as TGCGCCAGCAGCCCTACCTTCGGAGGCTACGAGCAGTACTTC. It translates to CASSPTFGGYEQYF.

This clone was seen just once. This sequence joins TRBV2 and TRBJ1-1, with D tentatively TRBD1 (6 bases). V shed 5 bases and J shed 5 bases, with 18 bases lying between them. The CDR3 has 15 residues. Per germline, CDR1 SNHLY and CDR2 FYNNEI. The CDR3: CASSLRGGLRTEAFF. CDR3 nucleotides: TGTGCCAGCAGTCTCCGGGGGGGCCTGAGGACTGAAGCTTTCTTT.

The chain combines TRBV18 with TRBJ2-7, with TRBD1 identical over 10 bases. V dropped 0 bases and J dropped 2; count of bases not matched to a gene: 4. Germline-derived CDR1 and CDR2 are KGHSH and LQKENI. The CDR3 consists of 16 residues. The CDR3 region has the DNA TGTGCCAGCTCACCACCCACCGGGACAGGGGCCTACGAGCAGTACTTC. Translation: CASSPPTGTGAYEQYF.

The chain is built from TRBV6-1 and TRBJ2-2; 7 bases are shared with TRBD2. The germline CDR1 and CDR2 sequences are MNHNS and SASEGT. The ends lost 0 bases at V and 0 bases at J; junction bases unmatched: 7. This CDR3 comprises 18 residues. The CDR3 here is CASSEAVTSATNTGELFF. CDR3 in DNA: TGTGCCAGCAGTGAAGCGGTAACTAGCGCTACGAACACCGGGGAGCTGTTTTTT.

This rearrangement joins TRBV7-2 to TRBJ2-1; the D gene is possibly TRBD2 (5 bases). Deletions cut 1 base from V and 4 bases from J, with 8 bases between. From germline, CDR1 is SGHTA and CDR2 FQGNSA. The CDR3 loop spans 14 amino acids. This CDR3 is CASSLGPGYNEQFF. CDR3 bases: TGTGCCAGCAGCTTAGGGCCGGGATACAATGAGCAGTTCTTC.

J is TRBJ2-7 and V is TRBV4-1; 12 bases are shared with TRBD2. The CDR3 runs to 17 residues. J lost 1 base, V lost 3 bases, and 7 bases had no gene match. The germline V gene has CDR1 MGHRA and CDR2 YSYEKL. Here the CDR3 DNA reads TGCGCCAGCAGCCACCCTCGGACTAGCGGGAAGTCCTACGAGCAGTACTTC. Protein product: CASSHPRTSGKSYEQYF.

The chain is built from TRBV30 and TRBJ1-6, with D uncertain. Per the germline V gene, CDR1 is GTSNPN and CDR2 is SVGIG (reference sequence). The CDR3 loop spans 15 amino acids. Trimming took off 1 base at V and 0 bases at J, with 7 bases between the two ends. This chain's CDR3 is CAWSGLSSYNSPLHF. CDR3 in DNA: TGTGCCTGGAGTGGCCTGAGCTCCTATAATTCACCCCTCCACTTT.

The chain combines TRBV28 with TRBJ2-1, with D perhaps matching TRBD2 (7 bases). CDR3 length: 15 amino acids. Germline CDR1 reads MDHEN; CDR2 reads SYDVKM. Trimming took 4 bases from V and 0 from J, leaving 10 bases between them. The CDR3: CASSWGGGSYNEQFF. CDR3 DNA sequence: TGTGCCAGCAGTTGGGGGGGCGGCTCCTACAATGAGCAGTTCTTC.

The chain is built from TRBV27 and TRBJ2-1; TRBD1 aligns across 10 bases. This CDR3 contains 15 residues. Germline V gives CDR1 MNHEY, CDR2 SMNVEV (reference sequence). V trimming: 5 bases; J trimming: 5 bases; junction bases outside the gene matches: 6. CDR3 in amino acids: CASSPGTGVNNEQFF. The DNA of the CDR3 is TGTGCCAGCAGTCCCGGGACAGGGGTCAACAATGAGCAGTTCTTC.

J is TRBJ1-5 and V is TRBV6-1; 8 bases agree with TRBD1. The germline CDR1 and CDR2 sequences are MNHNS and SASEGT. After removal of 6 bases from V and 0 bases from J, the junction contained 4 bases not matched to a gene. CDR3 length: 15 residues. CDR3 nucleotide sequence: TGTGCCAGCAGGAAGGACAGGGCTAGCAATCAGCCCCAGCATTTT. Translated, it gives CASRKDRASNQPQHF.

The chain recombines TRBV14 with TRBJ2-6, with TRBD1 identical over 8 bases. Germline CDR1 SGHDN, CDR2 FVKESK. The CDR3 loop spans 18 amino acids. V was clipped by 3 bases and J by 0 bases; unmatched bases: 7. The CDR3 DNA reads as TGTGCCAGCAGCCACCGGACAGGGCTGATCTCTGGGGCCAACGTCCTGACTTTC. Its translation is CASSHRTGLISGANVLTF.

The chain is built from TRBV7-9 and TRBJ1-6; possible D gene TRBD1, 5 bases. In germline, CDR1 is SEHNR, CDR2 FQNEAQ (reference sequence). The length of the CDR3 is 16 residues. Trimming removed 4 bases at V and 9 bases at J, with 19 bases between. This CDR3 reads CASSSVSSGFASPLHF. The CDR3 DNA is TGTGCCAGCAGCTCCGTGTCTTCAGGGTTTGCTTCACCCCTCCACTTT.

CDR3 DNA sequence: TGTGCCAGCAGTCCCCTGAGGGCCTGGGGGGACAATGAGCAGTTCTTC. Amino acids: CASSPLRAWGDNEQFF. The V gene is TRBV28, the J gene TRBJ2-1, with D possibly being TRBD2 (6 bases). This CDR3 comprises 16 residues. Germline V gives CDR1 MDHEN, CDR2 SYDVKM. V shed 5 bases and J shed 5 bases, with 19 bases lying between them.

The V gene is TRBV4-1, the J gene TRBJ2-1, with 10 nucleotides matching TRBD2. The CDR3 extends over 17 amino acids. With 2 bases clipped from V and 10 bases from J, the junction kept 14 bases outside the gene matches. CDR1 and CDR2 (germline): MGHRA, YSYEKL. The CDR3 reads CASSQSPLAGEAGEQFF. DNA of the CDR3: TGCGCCAGCAGCCAAAGTCCGCTAGCGGGAGAAGCGGGGGAGCAGTTCTTC.

The rearrangement uses TRBV5-4 and TRBJ1-2, with 7 bases aligning to TRBD1. V lost 0 bases to trimming and J lost 8 bases; unmatched junction nucleotides: 16. CDR3 size: 17 residues. From germline, CDR1 is SGHNT and CDR2 YYREEE (reference sequence). The CDR3 protein is CASSLDTGTDRYGGYTF. CDR3 sequence (DNA): TGTGCCAGCAGCTTGGATACCGGGACAGATAGATACGGGGGCTACACCTTC.

This clone was seen once. The chain is built from TRBV9 and TRBJ2-1; 10 bases map to TRBD2. CDR1 is SGDLS, CDR2 YYNGEE, per germline. V was clipped by 0 bases and J by 9 bases; unmatched bases: 6. The CDR3 is 15 residues long. CDR3 loop: CASSVEREGNGEQFF. The CDR3 bases are TGTGCCAGCAGCGTAGAGCGGGAGGGCAACGGTGAGCAGTTCTTC.

There are a few counts of this clone. The V call is TRBV30, the J call TRBJ1-2; a weak D match, TRBD1 (6 bases). The CDR3 has 14 residues. The germline V and J ends were trimmed by 1 base and 0 bases, with 9 bases remaining between them. Germline V gives CDR1 GTSNPN, CDR2 SVGIG (reference sequence). In DNA, the CDR3 is TGTGCCTGGAGTGCAGGGGTCACTAACTATGGCTACACCTTC. It encodes CAWSAGVTNYGYTF.

The rearrangement uses TRBV6-5 and TRBJ2-1, with D perhaps matching TRBD2 (5 bases). From germline, CDR1 is MNHEY and CDR2 SVGAGI. The CDR3 extends over 12 amino acids. Trimming took 2 bases from V and 7 from J, leaving 6 bases between them. The CDR3 nucleotides read TGTGCCAGCAGTTACACGGGAAATGAGCAGTTCTTC. Amino acids: CASSYTGNEQFF.

The chain employs TRBV19 and TRBJ2-1; the D is unclear. The CDR3 extends over 12 amino acids. V was cut by 2 bases and J by 7 bases, with 6 bases left in between. CDR1 and CDR2 (germline): LNHDA, SQIVND (reference sequence). Here the CDR3 reads CASSIMRNEQFF. For the CDR3, the DNA is TGTGCCAGTAGTATAATGCGGAATGAGCAGTTCTTC.

This sequence joins TRBV5-4 and TRBJ2-1, with 14 bases identical to TRBD2. CDR1 is SGHNT, CDR2 YYREEE, per germline (reference sequence). V gave up 3 bases and J gave up 7 bases; unmatched junction bases: 6. The CDR3 contains 16 residues. CDR3 DNA: TGTGCCAGCAGCTCGGGACTAGCGGGAGCTAGAAATGAGCAGTTCTTC. As protein: CASSSGLAGARNEQFF.

This clone was observed once. This rearrangement joins TRBV7-2 to TRBJ2-5; 13 bases map to TRBD2. Germline V gene sequence: CDR1 SGHTA, CDR2 FQGNSA. The CDR3 extends over 15 amino acids. The ends lost 6 bases at V and 4 bases at J; junction bases unmatched: 5. CDR3 protein: CASSRRTSGRETQYF. The CDR3 nucleotides are TGTGCCAGCAGTCGGAGGACTAGCGGGAGAGAGACCCAGTACTTC.

The rearrangement links TRBV11-2 to TRBJ1-3; no reliable D call. Trimming removed 6 bases from V and 3 bases from J, with 15 bases in between. The CDR3 covers 15 residues. Per germline, CDR1 SGHAT and CDR2 FQNNGV. Written as DNA, the CDR3 is TGTGCCAGCAGACAGAGGACTCTTAGTGGAAACACCATATATTTT. Its protein is CASRQRTLSGNTIYF.

The CDR3 loop is CASSLLNGDYGYTF. In DNA, the CDR3 is TGCGCCAGCAGCTTGTTAAACGGGGACTATGGCTACACCTTC. The genes are TRBV5-1 and TRBJ1-2; no clear D gene. CDR3 length: 14 amino acids. Trimming stripped 1 base from V and 3 bases from J, with 10 bases between. Germline CDR1 and CDR2: SGHRS and YFSETQ. The full variable domain, its missing parts supplied by reference TRBV5-1 and TRBJ1-2, is KAGVTQTPRYLIKTRGQQVTLSCSPISGHRSVSWYQQTPGQGLQFLFEYFSETQRNKGNFPGRFSGRQFSNSRSEMNVSTLELGDSALYLCASSLLNGDYGYTFGSGTRLTVV.

This chain connects TRBV28 to TRBJ2-5; TRBD1 agrees at 7 bases. V was pared by 4 bases and J by 1 base, with 6 bases of the junction left unmatched. Germline-derived CDR1 and CDR2 are MDHEN and SYDVKM. CDR3 length equals 15 residues. CDR3 coding DNA: TGTGCCAGCAGTTCCCCCACAGGGGCCCAAGAGACCCAGTACTTC. Amino acid sequence: CASSSPTGAQETQYF.

The chain couples TRBV10-2 to TRBJ2-7, with a weak D call TRBD1 (6 bases). Per germline, CDR1 WSHSY and CDR2 SAAADI. Trimming took 8 bases from V and 1 from J, leaving 9 bases between them. The CDR3 runs to 12 residues. CDR3 sequence (DNA): TGCGCCAGCCGGGACACTTCCTACGAGCAGTACTTC. Translated, it gives CASRDTSYEQYF.

This chain joins TRBV19 and TRBJ1-6, with 9 positions matching TRBD1. Germline V gene sequence: CDR1 LNHDA, CDR2 SQIVND (reference sequence). J lost 5 bases, V lost 6 bases, and 2 bases had no gene match. The CDR3 spans 14 residues. CDR3 region: CASRDRGHNSPLHF. The CDR3 DNA sequence: TGTGCCAGTAGGGACAGGGGCCATAATTCACCCCTCCACTTT.